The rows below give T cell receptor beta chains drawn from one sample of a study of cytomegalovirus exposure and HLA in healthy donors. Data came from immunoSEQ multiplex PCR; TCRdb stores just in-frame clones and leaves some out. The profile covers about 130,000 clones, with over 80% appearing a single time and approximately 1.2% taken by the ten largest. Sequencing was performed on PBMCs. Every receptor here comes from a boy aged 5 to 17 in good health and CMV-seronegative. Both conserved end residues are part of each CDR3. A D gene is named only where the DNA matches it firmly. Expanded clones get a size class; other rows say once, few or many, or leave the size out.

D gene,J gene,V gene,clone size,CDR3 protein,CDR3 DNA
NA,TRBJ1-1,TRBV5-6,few,CASTRLRATGTEAFF,TGTGCCAGCACCCGACTCAGGGCCACGGGCACTGAAGCTTTCTTT
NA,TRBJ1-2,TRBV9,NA,CASSKGTGLDGYTF,TGTGCCAGCAGCAAGGGTACAGGGTTGGATGGCTACACCTTC
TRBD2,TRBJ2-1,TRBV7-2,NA,CASSPLSGVGNEQFF,TGTGCCAGCAGCCCACTTAGCGGGGTCGGGAATGAGCAGTTCTTC
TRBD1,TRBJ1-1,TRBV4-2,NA,CASSERQGSDTEAFF,TGTGCCAGCAGCGAACGACAGGGCTCGGACACTGAAGCTTTCTTT
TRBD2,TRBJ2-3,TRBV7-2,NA,CASSFPTSGRGYTQYF,TGTGCCAGCAGCTTTCCGACTAGCGGGAGGGGATATACGCAGTATTTT
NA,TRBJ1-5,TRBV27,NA,CASSVTYSNQPQHF,TGTGCCAGCAGCGTCACATATAGCAATCAGCCCCAGCATTTT
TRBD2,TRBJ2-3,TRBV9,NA,CASSVVSGSITDTQYF,TGTGCCAGCAGCGTCGTTAGCGGGAGTATTACAGATACGCAGTATTTT
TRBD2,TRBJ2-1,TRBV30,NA,CAWRTRLAGDYNEQFF,TGTGCCTGGAGGACAAGACTAGCGGGGGACTACAATGAGCAGTTCTTC
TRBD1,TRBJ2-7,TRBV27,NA,CASSLKDRGYEQYF,TGTGCCAGCAGTTTAAAGGACAGGGGGTACGAGCAGTACTTC
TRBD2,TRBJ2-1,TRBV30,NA,CAWRTSGSRNNEQFF,TGTGCCTGGAGGACTAGCGGGAGTAGGAACAATGAGCAGTTCTTC
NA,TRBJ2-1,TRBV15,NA,CATSTDSSYNEQFF,TGTGCCACCAGCACTGACAGCTCCTACAATGAGCAGTTCTTC
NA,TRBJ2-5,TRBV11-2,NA,CASSLEWRNQETQYF,TGTGCCAGCAGCTTAGAGTGGCGGAATCAAGAGACCCAGTACTTC
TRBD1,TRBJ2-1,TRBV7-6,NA,CASSLTPGGHNEQFF,TGTGCCAGCAGCTTAACACCAGGGGGTCACAATGAGCAGTTCTTC
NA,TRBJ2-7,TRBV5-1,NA,CASSGYGSSYEQYF,TGCGCCAGCAGCGGCTATGGGAGCTCCTACGAGCAGTACTTC
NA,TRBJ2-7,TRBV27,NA,CASSSRGYEQYF,TGTGCCAGCAGTTCCCGGGGATACGAGCAGTACTTC
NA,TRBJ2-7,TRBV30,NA,CAWSALYEQYF,TGTGCCTGGAGTGCCCTATACGAGCAGTACTTC
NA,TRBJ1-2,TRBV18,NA,CASSPSGGDYGYTF,TGTGCCAGCTCACCTTCGGGAGGGGACTATGGCTACACCTTC
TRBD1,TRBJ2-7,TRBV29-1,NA,CSVVSGGTGGYEQYF,TGCAGCGTAGTATCTGGCGGGACAGGTGGCTACGAGCAGTACTTC
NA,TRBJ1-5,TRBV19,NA,CASSTRVDQPQHF,TGTGCCAGTAGTACCAGGGTGGACCAGCCCCAGCATTTT
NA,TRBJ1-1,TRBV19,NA,CASSISPGNTEAFF,TGTGCCAGTAGTATATCTCCAGGGAACACTGAAGCTTTCTTT
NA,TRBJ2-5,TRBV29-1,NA,CSVDSSQTQYF,TGCAGCGTTGACAGTTCGCAGACCCAGTACTTC
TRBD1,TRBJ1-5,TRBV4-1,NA,CASSRITGDQPQHF,TGCGCCAGCAGCCGCATCACAGGGGATCAGCCCCAGCATTTT
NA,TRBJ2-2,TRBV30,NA,CAATGTNTGELFF,TGTGCCGCCACAGGGACGAACACCGGGGAGCTGTTTTTT
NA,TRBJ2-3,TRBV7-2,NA,CASSFITDTQYF,TGTGCCAGCAGCTTTATCACAGATACGCAGTATTTT
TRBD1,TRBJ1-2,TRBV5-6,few,CASSSDRHYGYTF,TGTGCCAGCAGCTCGGACAGGCACTATGGCTACACCTTC
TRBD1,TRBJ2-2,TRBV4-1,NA,CASSQGGDRGYTGELFF,TGCGCCAGCAGCCAAGGTGGAGACAGGGGGTACACCGGGGAGCTGTTTTTT
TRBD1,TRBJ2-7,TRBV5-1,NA,CASSLGQRSGYEQYF,TGCGCCAGCAGTTTGGGACAGAGGAGTGGCTACGAGCAGTACTTC
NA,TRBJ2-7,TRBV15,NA,CATSRDRASGMREQYF,TGTGCCACCAGCAGAGATCGGGCGTCAGGGATGCGCGAGCAGTACTTC
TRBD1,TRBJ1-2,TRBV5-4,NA,CASSARDRGYGYTF,TGTGCCAGCAGTGCGAGGGACAGGGGCTATGGCTACACCTTC
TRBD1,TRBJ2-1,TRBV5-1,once,CASSGPGTGGRYEQFF,TGCGCCAGCAGCGGCCCGGGGACAGGGGGCAGGTATGAGCAGTTCTTC
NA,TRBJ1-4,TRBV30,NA,CAWSVRFQEKLFF,TGTGCCTGGAGTGTACGTTTTCAGGAAAAACTGTTTTTT
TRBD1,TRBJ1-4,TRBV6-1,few,CASSEAGQGYAEKLFF,TGTGCCAGCAGTGAAGCGGGACAGGGGTATGCTGAAAAACTGTTTTTT